This paragraph reports one T cell receptor beta chain. Its antigen is not identified. These data originate in a study of human T cells and chemical hapten exposure. About the study: Patch testing placed 0.01% DPC on the upper back, with readings at 6 days. Findings and caveats of the study: Significantly more large CDR3 similarity clusters arose among expanded TCRs than among controls.

Single cDNA molecules in the library carried unique molecular identifiers attached during preparation. Original processing methods: With a range of about 23,224 to 700,000, the median per sample was around 97,000 TCRs. Using its own MiXCR run on the RACE reads, TCRdb lists one record per CDR3 protein. The V and J calls reflect TCRdb's pipeline rather than the authors' work. The table shows about 80,000 distinct CDR3 sequences, with 11% occurring only once. Time point in this sample: patch test 2, 6 weeks after DPC sensitization. Treatment in this sample: therapeutic diphenylcyclopropenone sensitization with weekly scalp DPC. Trimming took 5 bases from V and 5 from J, leaving 9 bases between them. Germline CDR1 and CDR2: MNHEY and SMNVEV (reference sequence). This CDR3 has 12 amino acids.

The TCR was taken from a man younger than 30 with alopecia areata. Some clones in this sample may be carry-over from other donors' samples. The chain joins TRBV27 to TRBJ2-5, with a tentative D call TRBD2 (6 bases). Sequencing was performed on whole blood, taken in connection with sensitization to the hapten diphenylcyclopropenone (DPC). CDR3 loop: CASSGGKETQYF. CDR3 sequence (DNA): TGTGCCAGCAGTGGAGGGAAGGAGACCCAGTACTTC.